This TCR beta chain was captured in a study of T cells in Graves' hyperthyroidism and ophthalmopathy. The study, taken as a whole, reports: Ophthalmopathy got predicted by the model a median roughly six months before its onset.

Germline CDR1 MGHRA, CDR2 YSYEKL. V lost 6 bases and J lost 7; bases outside the gene matches: 12. The CDR3 is made up of 15 amino acids. RNA transcripts served as the template for amplifying TCR beta CDR3 regions. TCR CDR3 regions were first amplified by RT-PCR with HTBI primers. TCRdb fed the multiplex PCR reads into MiXCR, producing one record per CDR3 protein. The profile shows fewer than 850,000 distinct CDR3 sequences, approximately 15% of them singletons. Newly diagnosed hyperthyroidism, duration under 2 months, in patients aged 18 to 65. This clonotype has more than one count but fewer than ten. Antigen specificity is unknown.

This sequence was found in a man aged 50-60 years with Graves' hyperthyroidism. The rearrangement joins TRBV4-1 to TRBJ2-1, with 7 bases fitting TRBD2. The sequencing sample was made of blood. The CDR3: CASRLGLVGPNEQFF. DNA of the CDR3: TGCGCCAGCAGACTCGGACTAGTTGGACCTAATGAGCAGTTCTTC.